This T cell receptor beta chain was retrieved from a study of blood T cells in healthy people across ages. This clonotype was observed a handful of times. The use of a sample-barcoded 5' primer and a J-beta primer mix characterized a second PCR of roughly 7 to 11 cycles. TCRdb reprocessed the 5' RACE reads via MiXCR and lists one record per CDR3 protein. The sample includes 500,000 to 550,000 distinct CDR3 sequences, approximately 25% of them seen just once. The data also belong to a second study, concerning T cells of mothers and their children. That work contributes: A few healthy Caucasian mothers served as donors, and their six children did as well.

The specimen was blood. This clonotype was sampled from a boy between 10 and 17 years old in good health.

As DNA, the CDR3 is TGCAGCGTTGACAGGGGATCAGCAGATACGCAGTATTTT. Amino acids: CSVDRGSADTQYF. The V call is TRBV29-1, the J call TRBJ2-3, with a weak D call TRBD1 (6 bases). Per germline, CDR1 SQVTM and CDR2 ANQGSEA. The CDR3 runs 13 residues. V lost 3 bases, J lost 4 bases, and 11 bases lay in between.